This is a list of T cell receptor beta chains from one sample in a study of T-cell memory formation after mild COVID-19. Each CDR3 protein gets one entry after TCRdb re-called the 5' RACE reads with MiXCR. The sample consists of 200,000 to 300,000 distinct CDR3 sequences, around 15% of them appearing once. Material for sequencing was PBMCs or a T cell subset sorted from them (not recorded which). The receptors were gathered from a young man who had mild COVID-19 (a few samples of this study predate the infection). Cell type and time point are not known. Both conserved end residues are trimmed from each CDR3.

V	J	CDR3
TRBV4-1	TRBJ2-2	ASSHPPNQIGELF
TRBV7-2	TRBJ2-3	ASSSRSSTDTQY
TRBV7-7	TRBJ1-3	ASSPAPGSSGNTIY
TRBV5-6	TRBJ2-7	ASSLPRTPEQY
TRBV10-3	TRBJ1-4	ATKTGDREKLF
TRBV4-3	TRBJ2-3	ASSQSYSADTQY
TRBV12-3/TRBV12-4	TRBJ2-7	ASSPRRNSYEQY
TRBV2	TRBJ1-4	ASSEMGQVNEKLF
TRBV7-2	TRBJ2-5	ASSSLVTQY
TRBV5-1	TRBJ2-6	ASSVGVVANVLT
TRBV20-1	TRBJ2-5	SAGRVASQETQY
TRBV4-2	TRBJ1-2	ASSQDVPGRLHT
TRBV29-1	TRBJ1-5	SVELGNQPQH
TRBV12-3/TRBV12-4	TRBJ2-7	ASSFRSGGALEQY
TRBV30	TRBJ2-1	AWTALADEQF
TRBV7-2	TRBJ2-2	ASSPHGANTGELF
TRBV18	TRBJ1-1	ASSPMTGRYTEAF
TRBV24-1	TRBJ2-5	ATSDPGEGIQETQY
TRBV7-2	TRBJ2-1	ASSLELGDYNEQF
TRBV7-2	TRBJ2-5	ASSLGGSAGETQY
TRBV12-3/TRBV12-4	TRBJ1-2	ASSWSAYGYT
TRBV7-2	TRBJ2-2	ASSRQGTNTGELF
TRBV12-5	TRBJ1-4	ASGLVPTGGPEKLF
TRBV4-1	TRBJ1-1	ASSLTGTGSGTEAF
TRBV27	TRBJ2-1	ASRGTVAGLLDNEQF
TRBV5-1	TRBJ1-1	ASSPARAEAF
TRBV27	TRBJ1-1	ASSSPSIPAF
TRBV6-2/TRBV6-3	TRBJ1-1	ASRTPQENTEAF
TRBV7-6	TRBJ2-7	ASSSKPGQGGEQY
TRBV10-2	TRBJ2-1	ATGPTGGEQF
TRBV7-9	TRBJ2-7	ASSLVDPPGEQY
TRBV20-1	TRBJ2-7	SARGREGRSYEQY
TRBV4-3	TRBJ1-1	ASSQVLGGSGTEAF
TRBV18	TRBJ2-7	ASSAAGTGDYEQY
TRBV7-9	TRBJ2-5	ASSLGEAEGETQY
TRBV25-1	TRBJ2-4	ATRGSGGGNIQY